Included here is one TCR beta chain sequence, with context. The antigen remains undetermined. The data derive from a study of Ad26.COV2.S vaccination and SARS-CoV-2 variants. Study overall: Within the COV1001 Ad26.COV2.S trial arm, the donor was enrolled. General observations from the study: Recipients of vaccine and of placebo showed similar breadth of their non-spike TCR repertoires.

Treatment described: roughly 20 received Ad26.COV2.S at low or high dose, single or two shots; 5 received placebo; per-sample allocation not given. Collection of samples fell on day 63 after the first vaccine or placebo injection. An Ad26 vector expressing Wuhan-strain SARS-CoV-2 spike constituted the vaccine. Method: immunoSEQ multiplex PCR; TCRdb's copy keeps in-frame clones and lacks some. The sample lists around 340,000 clones; roughly 91% were seen once. Trimming shortened V by 3 bases and J by 3 bases, and 8 bases separated the two germline ends. This CDR3 contains 13 residues. Germline V CDR1 and CDR2: LNHDA, SQIVND (reference sequence).

The sample here was peripheral blood, taken in a trial of Ad26.COV2.S vaccine versus placebo. The clonotype originates from a person aged 18 to 59 who received the Ad26.COV2.S COVID-19 vaccine or a placebo. V and J are TRBV19 and TRBJ1-2, with D unresolved. CDR3 nucleotide sequence: TGTGCCAGTAGTATTTTGGGATACTATGGCTACACCTTC. The encoded protein is CASSILGYYGYTF. Full variable domain (outside the CDR3, taken from reference TRBV19 and TRBJ1-2): DGGITQSPKYLFRKEGQNVTLSCEQNLNHDAMYWYRQDPGQGLRLIYYSQIVNDFQKGDIAEGYSVSREKKESFPLTVTSAQKNPTAFYLCASSILGYYGYTFGSGTRLTVV.